Given below is one TCR beta chain in context. Its matching antigen is unknown. This entry is derived from a study of shared clonotypes between healthy human individuals. Across the whole study: Donors had three CD4 naive, three CD4 memory, two CD8 naive and one CD8 memory plate apiece.

Whole-study findings and limits: Against clonotypes common to all four donors, non-shared ones had lower generation probabilities.

Free of recent acute infections or vaccinations, the donors were healthy HIV-negative adults. Libraries were prepared by immunoSEQ multiplex PCR; TCRdb keeps only in-frame clonotypes and omits some of them. The repertoire has about 2.4 million clones, just over 90% of them found once; the top ten carry 0.13% to 0.15%. The TCR sequence derives from a man aged 18 to 30 in good health. The sample consisted of naive CD4+ T cells sorted from blood. Subset given: CD45RA+ positively selected.

In DNA form, the CDR3 reads TGCGCCAGCAGATCCCCGGGACTACCCACAGATACGCAGTATTTT. This codes for CASRSPGLPTDTQYF. The chain links TRBV5-1 to TRBJ2-3; TRBD2 matches at 7 bases. CDR1 SGHRS and CDR2 YFSETQ come from the germline V gene. The CDR3 length is 15 residues. J lost 2 bases, V lost 5 bases, and 8 bases had no gene match.